This TCR beta chain emerged from a study of T cells in Graves' hyperthyroidism and ophthalmopathy. This clonotype showed up just a few times. Trimming shortened V by 0 bases and J by 0 bases, and 9 bases separated the two germline ends. Per the germline V gene, CDR1 is KGHSH and CDR2 is LQKENI. The length of the CDR3 is 15 residues. Those patients with uncontrolled infection, other autoimmune disease, pregnancy or lactation were excluded. Clinical symptoms, serum thyroxine, TRAb, thyroid ultrasound and orbital computed tomography established diagnosis. TCR beta CDR3 regions were amplified from RNA. With the HTBI primer set, the TCR CDR3 went through a first round of RT-PCR. TCRdb called the multiplex PCR reads again in MiXCR, with one record for every CDR3 protein. The data hold roughly 180,000 distinct CDR3 sequences, with roughly 10% observed a single time.

V is TRBV18 and J is TRBJ2-7; D is possibly TRBD1 (5 bases). This receptor was obtained from a woman in her late teens or twenties with Graves' hyperthyroidism that later progressed to Graves' ophthalmopathy. Material: blood. Here the CDR3 DNA reads TGTGCCAGCTCACCACCGGGGCAGGACTCCTACGAGCAGTACTTC. Its translation is CASSPPGQDSYEQYF.